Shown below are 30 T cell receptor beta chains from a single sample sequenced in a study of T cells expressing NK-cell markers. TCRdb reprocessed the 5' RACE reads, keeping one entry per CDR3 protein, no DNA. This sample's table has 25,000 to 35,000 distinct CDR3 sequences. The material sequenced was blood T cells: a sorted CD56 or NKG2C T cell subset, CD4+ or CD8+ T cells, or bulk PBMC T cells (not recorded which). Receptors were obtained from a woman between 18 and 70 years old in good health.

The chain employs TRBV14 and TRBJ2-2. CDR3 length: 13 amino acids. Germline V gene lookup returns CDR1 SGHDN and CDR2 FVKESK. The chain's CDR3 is CASSQSSSGELFF.

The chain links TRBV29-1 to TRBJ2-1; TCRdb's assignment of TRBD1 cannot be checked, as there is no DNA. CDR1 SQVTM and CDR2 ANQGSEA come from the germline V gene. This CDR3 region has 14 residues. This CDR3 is CSVAGTGAPYEQFF.

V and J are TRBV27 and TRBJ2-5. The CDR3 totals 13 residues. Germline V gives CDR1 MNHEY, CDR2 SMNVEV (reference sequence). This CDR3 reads CASSFALQETQYF.

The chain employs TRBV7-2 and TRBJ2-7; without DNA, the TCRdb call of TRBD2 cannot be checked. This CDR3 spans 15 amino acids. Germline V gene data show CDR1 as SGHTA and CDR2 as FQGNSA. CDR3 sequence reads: CASSLQQGGAYEQYF.

The CDR3 reads CASSAPLADYTDTQYF. The rearrangement uses TRBV9 and TRBJ2-3; checking the TCRdb D call of TRBD2 is not possible without DNA. Germline-derived CDR1 and CDR2 are SGDLS and YYNGEE. The CDR3 is 16 residues long.

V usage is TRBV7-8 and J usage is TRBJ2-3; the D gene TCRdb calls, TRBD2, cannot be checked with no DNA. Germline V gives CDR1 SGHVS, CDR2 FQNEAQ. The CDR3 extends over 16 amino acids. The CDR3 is CASSLDPSGDTDTQYF.

CDR3 loop: CASSHGTGVHEQYF. The chain recombines TRBV7-2 with TRBJ2-7; TCRdb selects TRBD1, and the lack of DNA leaves this call unchecked. Germline V gives CDR1 SGHTA, CDR2 FQGNSA. The CDR3 is 14 residues long.

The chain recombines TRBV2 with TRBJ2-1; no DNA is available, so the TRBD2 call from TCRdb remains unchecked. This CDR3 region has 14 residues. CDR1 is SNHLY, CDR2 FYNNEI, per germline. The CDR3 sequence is CASNLADNYNEQFF. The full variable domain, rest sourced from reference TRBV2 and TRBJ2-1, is EPEVTQTPSHQVTQMGQEVILRCVPISNHLYFYWYRQILGQKVEFLVSFYNNEISEKSEIFDDQFSVERPDGSNFTLKIRSTKLEDSAMYFCASNLADNYNEQFFGPGTRLTVL.

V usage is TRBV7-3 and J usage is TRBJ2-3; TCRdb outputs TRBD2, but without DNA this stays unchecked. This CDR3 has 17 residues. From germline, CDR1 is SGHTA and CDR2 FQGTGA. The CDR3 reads CASSLRFAGPSTDTQYF.

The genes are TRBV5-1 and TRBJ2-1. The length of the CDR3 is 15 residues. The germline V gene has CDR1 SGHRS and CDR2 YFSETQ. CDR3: CASSLSGTTYNEQFF.

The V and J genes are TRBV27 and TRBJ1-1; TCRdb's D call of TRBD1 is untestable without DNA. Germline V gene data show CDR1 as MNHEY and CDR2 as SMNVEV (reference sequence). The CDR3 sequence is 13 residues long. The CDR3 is CASSRIPGTEAFF.

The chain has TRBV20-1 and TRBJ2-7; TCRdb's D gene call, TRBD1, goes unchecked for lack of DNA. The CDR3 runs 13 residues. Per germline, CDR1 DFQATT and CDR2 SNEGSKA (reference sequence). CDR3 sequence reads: CSARDGQVYEQYF.

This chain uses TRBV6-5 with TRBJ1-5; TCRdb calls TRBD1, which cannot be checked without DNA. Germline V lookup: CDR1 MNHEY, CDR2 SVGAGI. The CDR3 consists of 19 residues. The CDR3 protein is CASSYSITAQCVRNQPQHF.

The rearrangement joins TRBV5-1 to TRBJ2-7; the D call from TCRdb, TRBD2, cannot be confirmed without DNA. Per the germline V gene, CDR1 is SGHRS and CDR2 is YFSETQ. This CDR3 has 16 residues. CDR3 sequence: CASSTWSGASSYEQYF. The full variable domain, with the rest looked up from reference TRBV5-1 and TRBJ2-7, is KAGVTQTPRYLIKTRGQQVTLSCSPISGHRSVSWYQQTPGQGLQFLFEYFSETQRNKGNFPGRFSGRQFSNSRSEMNVSTLELGDSALYLCASSTWSGASSYEQYFGPGTRLTVT.

CDR3 sequence reads: CASSDWDRGPGANVLTF. The chain has TRBV6-1 and TRBJ2-6; TCRdb indicates TRBD1, and absent DNA this call remains unverified. This CDR3 is built from 17 residues. Germline-derived CDR1 and CDR2 are MNHNS and SASEGT.

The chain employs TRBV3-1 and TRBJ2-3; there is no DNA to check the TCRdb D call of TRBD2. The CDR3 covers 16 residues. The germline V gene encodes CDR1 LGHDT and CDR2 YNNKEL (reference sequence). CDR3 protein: CASSQEAGGLTDTQYF.

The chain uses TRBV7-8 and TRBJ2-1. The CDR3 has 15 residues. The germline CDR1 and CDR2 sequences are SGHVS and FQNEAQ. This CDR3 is CASSRSSSSYNEQFF.

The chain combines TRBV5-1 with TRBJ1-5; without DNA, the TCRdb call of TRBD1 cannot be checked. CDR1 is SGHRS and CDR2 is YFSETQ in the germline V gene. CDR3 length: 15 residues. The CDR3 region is CASSWTGGEGQPQHF.

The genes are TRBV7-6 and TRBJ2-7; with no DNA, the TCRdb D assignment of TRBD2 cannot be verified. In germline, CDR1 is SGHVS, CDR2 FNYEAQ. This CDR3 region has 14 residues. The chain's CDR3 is CASSLSAGGNEQYF.

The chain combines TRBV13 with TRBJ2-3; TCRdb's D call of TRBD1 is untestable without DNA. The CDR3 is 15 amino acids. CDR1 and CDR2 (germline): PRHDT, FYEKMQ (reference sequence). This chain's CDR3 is CASSPRTGFGDTQYF.

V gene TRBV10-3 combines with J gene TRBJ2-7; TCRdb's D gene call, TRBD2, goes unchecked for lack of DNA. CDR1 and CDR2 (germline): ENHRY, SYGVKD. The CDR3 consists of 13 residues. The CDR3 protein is CAIRLAGDGEQYF.

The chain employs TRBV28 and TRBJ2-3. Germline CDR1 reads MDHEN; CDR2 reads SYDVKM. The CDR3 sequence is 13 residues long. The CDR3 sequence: CASSSLVTDTQYF.

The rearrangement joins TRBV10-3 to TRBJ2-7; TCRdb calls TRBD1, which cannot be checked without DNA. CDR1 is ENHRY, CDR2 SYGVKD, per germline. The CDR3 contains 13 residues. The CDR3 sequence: CAIGFGTGTEQYF.

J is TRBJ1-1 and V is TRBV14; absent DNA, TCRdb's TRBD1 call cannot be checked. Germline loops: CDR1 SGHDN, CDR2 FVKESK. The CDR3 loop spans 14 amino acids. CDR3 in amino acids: CASSQVGGNTEAFF.

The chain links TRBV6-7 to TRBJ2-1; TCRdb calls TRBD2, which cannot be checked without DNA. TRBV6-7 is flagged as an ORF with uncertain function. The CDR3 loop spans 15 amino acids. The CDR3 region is CASSYYGRDRNEQFF.

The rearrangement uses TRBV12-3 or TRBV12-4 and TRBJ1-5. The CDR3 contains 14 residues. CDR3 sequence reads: CASPRGVIGWPQHF.

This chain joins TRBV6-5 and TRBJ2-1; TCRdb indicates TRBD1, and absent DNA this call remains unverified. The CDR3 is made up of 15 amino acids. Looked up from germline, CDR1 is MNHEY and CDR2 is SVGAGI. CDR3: CASSYEGGAWDEQFF.

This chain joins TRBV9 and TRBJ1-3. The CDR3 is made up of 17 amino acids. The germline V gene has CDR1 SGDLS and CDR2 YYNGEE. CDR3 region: CASSVAETAYSGNTIYF.

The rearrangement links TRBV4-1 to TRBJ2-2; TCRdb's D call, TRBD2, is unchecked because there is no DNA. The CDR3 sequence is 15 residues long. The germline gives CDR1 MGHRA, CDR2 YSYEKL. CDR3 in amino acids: CASSPLVSAAGELFF.

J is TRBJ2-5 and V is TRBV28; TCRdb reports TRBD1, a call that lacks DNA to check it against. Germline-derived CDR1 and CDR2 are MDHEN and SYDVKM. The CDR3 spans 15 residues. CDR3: CASSARDRAIETQYF.